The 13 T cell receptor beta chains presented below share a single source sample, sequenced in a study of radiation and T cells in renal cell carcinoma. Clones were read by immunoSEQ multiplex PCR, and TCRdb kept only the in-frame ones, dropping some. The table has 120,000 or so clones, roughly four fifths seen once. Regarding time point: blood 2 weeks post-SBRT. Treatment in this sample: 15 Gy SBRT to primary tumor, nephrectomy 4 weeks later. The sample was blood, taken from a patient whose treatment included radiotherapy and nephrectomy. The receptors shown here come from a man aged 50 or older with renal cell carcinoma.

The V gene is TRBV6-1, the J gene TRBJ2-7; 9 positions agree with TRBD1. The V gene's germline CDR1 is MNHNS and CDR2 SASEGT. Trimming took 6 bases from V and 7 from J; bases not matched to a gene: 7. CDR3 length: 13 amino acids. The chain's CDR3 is CASRRDRAGEQYF. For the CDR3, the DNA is TGTGCCAGCAGGAGGGACAGGGCGGGAGAGCAGTACTTC.

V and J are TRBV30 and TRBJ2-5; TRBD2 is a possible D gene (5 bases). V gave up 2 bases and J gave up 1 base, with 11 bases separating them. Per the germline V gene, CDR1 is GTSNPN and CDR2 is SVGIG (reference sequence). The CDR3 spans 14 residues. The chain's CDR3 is CAWSSLSGQETQYF. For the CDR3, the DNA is TGTGCCTGGAGTTCTCTCAGCGGCCAAGAGACCCAGTACTTC.

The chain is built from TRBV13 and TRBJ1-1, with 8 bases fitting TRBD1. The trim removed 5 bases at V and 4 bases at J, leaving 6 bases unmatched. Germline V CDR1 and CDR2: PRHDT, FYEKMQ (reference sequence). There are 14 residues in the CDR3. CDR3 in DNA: TGTGCCAGCAGCCCACACGACAGGGGCACTGAAGCTTTCTTT. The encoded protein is CASSPHDRGTEAFF. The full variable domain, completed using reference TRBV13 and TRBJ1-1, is AAGVIQSPRHLIKEKRETATLKCYPIPRHDTVYWYQQGPGQDPQFLISFYEKMQSDKGSIPDRFSAQQFSDYHSELNMSSLELGDSALYFCASSPHDRGTEAFFGQGTRLTVV.

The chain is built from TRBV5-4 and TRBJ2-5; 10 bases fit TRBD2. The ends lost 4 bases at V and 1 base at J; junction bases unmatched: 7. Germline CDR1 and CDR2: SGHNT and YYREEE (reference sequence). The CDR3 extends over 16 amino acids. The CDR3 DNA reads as TGTGCCAGCAGCAGTCGACTAGCGGGCCGCCAAGAGACCCAGTACTTC. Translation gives CASSSRLAGRQETQYF.

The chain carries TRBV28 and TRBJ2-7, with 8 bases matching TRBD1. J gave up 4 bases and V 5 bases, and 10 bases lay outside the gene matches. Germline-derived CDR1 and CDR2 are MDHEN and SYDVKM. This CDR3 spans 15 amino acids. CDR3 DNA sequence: TGTGCCAGCAGTCAGCCAGGGGGCGGGACTTACGAGCAGTACTTC. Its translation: CASSQPGGGTYEQYF. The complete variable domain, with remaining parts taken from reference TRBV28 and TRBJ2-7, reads DVKVTQSSRYLVKRTGEKVFLECVQDMDHENMFWYRQDPGLGLRLIYFSYDVKMKEKGDIPEGYSVSREKKERFSLILESASTNQTSMYLCASSQPGGGTYEQYFGPGTRLTVT.

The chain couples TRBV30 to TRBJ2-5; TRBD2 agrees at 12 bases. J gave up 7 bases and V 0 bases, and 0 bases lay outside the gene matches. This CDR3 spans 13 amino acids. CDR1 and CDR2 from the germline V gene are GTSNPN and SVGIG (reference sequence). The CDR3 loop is CAWSVLAGGTQYF. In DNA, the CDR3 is TGTGCCTGGAGTGTACTAGCGGGAGGGACCCAGTACTTC.

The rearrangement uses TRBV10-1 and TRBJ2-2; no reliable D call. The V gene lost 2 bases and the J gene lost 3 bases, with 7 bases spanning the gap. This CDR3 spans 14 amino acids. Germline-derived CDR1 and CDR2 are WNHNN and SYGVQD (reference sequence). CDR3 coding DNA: TGCGCCAGCAGTGAGGGCACCGACACCGGGGAGCTGTTTTTT. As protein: CASSEGTDTGELFF.

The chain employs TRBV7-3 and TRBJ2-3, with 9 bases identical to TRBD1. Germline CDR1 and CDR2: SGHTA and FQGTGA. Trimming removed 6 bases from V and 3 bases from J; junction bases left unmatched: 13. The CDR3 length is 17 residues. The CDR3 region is CASRLSEGQGKTDTQYF. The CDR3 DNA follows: TGTGCCAGCAGACTGTCCGAGGGACAGGGTAAAACAGATACGCAGTATTTT.

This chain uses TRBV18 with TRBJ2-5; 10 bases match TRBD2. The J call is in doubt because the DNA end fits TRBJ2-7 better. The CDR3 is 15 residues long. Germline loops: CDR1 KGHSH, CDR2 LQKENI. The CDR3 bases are TGTGCCAGCTCACCTTCATCTAGCGGGGGCTACGAGCAGTACTTC. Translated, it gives CASSPSSSGGYEQYF.

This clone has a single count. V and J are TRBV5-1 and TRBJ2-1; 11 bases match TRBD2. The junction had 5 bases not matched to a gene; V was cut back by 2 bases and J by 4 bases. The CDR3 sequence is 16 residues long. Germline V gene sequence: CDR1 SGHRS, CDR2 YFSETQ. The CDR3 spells CASSLLAGDGYNEQFF. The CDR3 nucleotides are TGCGCCAGCAGCTTACTAGCGGGAGATGGGTACAATGAGCAGTTCTTC. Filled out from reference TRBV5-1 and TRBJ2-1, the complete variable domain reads KAGVTQTPRYLIKTRGQQVTLSCSPISGHRSVSWYQQTPGQGLQFLFEYFSETQRNKGNFPGRFSGRQFSNSRSEMNVSTLELGDSALYLCASSLLAGDGYNEQFFGPGTRLTVL.

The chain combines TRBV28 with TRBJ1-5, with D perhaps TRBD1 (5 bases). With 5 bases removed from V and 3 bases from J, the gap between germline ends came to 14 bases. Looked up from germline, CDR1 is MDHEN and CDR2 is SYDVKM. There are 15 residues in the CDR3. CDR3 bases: TGTGCCAGCAGTCCAACCGGGACCCTCAATCAGCCCCAGCATTTT. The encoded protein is CASSPTGTLNQPQHF.

CDR3 in amino acids: CASSLQINQPQHF. CDR3 sequence (DNA): TGCGCCAGCAGCCTTCAGATCAATCAGCCCCAGCATTTT. This chain uses TRBV4-1 with TRBJ1-5; the D is unclear. Germline V gene lookup returns CDR1 MGHRA and CDR2 YSYEKL. CDR3 length: 13 residues. V was shortened by 4 bases and J by 3 bases, with 7 bases between the two germline ends.

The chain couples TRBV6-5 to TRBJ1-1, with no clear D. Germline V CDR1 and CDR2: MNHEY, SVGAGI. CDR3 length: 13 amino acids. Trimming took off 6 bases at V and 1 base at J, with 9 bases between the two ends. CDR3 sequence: CASSSPANTEAFF. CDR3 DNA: TGTGCCAGCAGCTCCCCAGCGAACACTGAAGCTTTCTTT.